In its sample, the clone carrying this T cell receptor beta chain was seen a few times. The antigen is undetermined. This sample was included in a study of CD8+ T cells in alopecia areata. Study-wide findings and caveats: Scalp specimens additionally yield sequences from normal skin's resident alphabeta T cells. Especially in alopecia totalis/universalis, lesional scalp showed greater clonality than normal scalp did. Among patients, TCR sharing was less clear than in mice, a difference possibly due in part to HLA diversity in the patient population.

A FACSAria was used to sort CD4+ and CD8+ T cells. These cells came from PBMCs. The CDR3 sequence is 14 residues long. Germline V gene data show CDR1 as GTSNPN and CDR2 as SVGIG (reference sequence). V was pared by 8 bases and J by 0 bases, with 11 bases between. Reverse transcription of extracted RNA yielded cDNA, which provided the sequencing template. Only in-frame clones appear in the TCRdb table, and some are missing; sequencing was by immunoSEQ multiplex PCR. The sample has more than 95,000 clones; 55% to 80% are singletons. The sequence was collected from a human donor in good health. This chain joins TRBV30 and TRBJ2-6, with TRBD1 as a possible D gene (6 bases). The sequencing input was CD4+ T cells sorted from blood. The CDR3 reads CAAQQGSGANVLTF. CDR3 sequence (DNA): TGTGCCGCTCAACAGGGCTCTGGGGCCAACGTCCTGACTTTC.